These 25 T cell receptor beta chains were sequenced from one sample in a study of regulatory T cells in long-lasting Graves disease. Both iRepertoire HTBI primers and Arm-PCR of CDR3 regions were used to build the TCR beta libraries. MiXCR, applied by TCRdb to the multiplex PCR reads, yields one record per CDR3 protein. The sample has under 450,000 distinct CDR3 sequences, approximately 23% seen once. Time point in this sample: persistent/refractory GD, antithyroid drugs over 5 years with positive TRAb. RNA from PBMCs was the source of the TCR library. The source material was peripheral blood mononuclear cells (PBMCs), sampled when the disease was refractory, from a patient treated with antithyroid drugs. The source of these receptors is a woman aged 40 to 50 with Graves disease.

The chain recombines TRBV9 with TRBJ2-7, with D possibly matching TRBD2 (5 bases). The CDR3 is 13 amino acids. Trimming pared 0 bases from V and 5 bases from J, leaving 9 bases between. Germline CDR1 SGDLS, CDR2 YYNGEE. The chain's CDR3 is CASSVGTGNEQYF. The CDR3 bases are TGTGCCAGCAGCGTAGGTACGGGGAACGAGCAGTACTTC.

This clonotype has more than one count but fewer than ten. V and J are TRBV18 and TRBJ1-1; TRBD1 is a possible D gene (5 bases). V lost 3 bases and J lost 0, with 8 bases in between. The germline V gene has CDR1 KGHSH and CDR2 LQKENI. The CDR3 extends over 14 amino acids. In nucleotides, the CDR3 is TGTGCCAGCTCACCGACAGCCGTGAACACTGAAGCTTTCTTT. Its protein product is CASSPTAVNTEAFF.

The chain has TRBV7-2 and TRBJ1-5; D call uncertain. Looked up from germline, CDR1 is SGHTA and CDR2 is FQGNSA. Trimming cost V 1 base and J 2 bases, with 12 bases left between them. The CDR3 sequence is 16 residues long. Here the CDR3 reads CASSLVGIDGNQPQHF. Written as DNA, the CDR3 is TGTGCCAGCAGCTTAGTGGGGATTGATGGCAATCAGCCCCAGCATTTT.

The chain is built from TRBV5-5 and TRBJ2-2, with D possibly TRBD2 on 6 matching bases. Looked up from germline, CDR1 is SGHKS and CDR2 is YYEKEE (reference sequence). Trimming stripped 4 bases from V and 0 bases from J, with 13 bases between. There are 16 residues in the CDR3. For the CDR3, the DNA is TGTGCCAGCAGCGACCCTAGCGCCACGAACACCGGGGAGCTGTTTTTT. The encoded protein is CASSDPSATNTGELFF.

This clonotype has at least ten counts. The rearrangement joins TRBV28 to TRBJ1-2; 10 nucleotides line up with TRBD1. There are 14 residues in the CDR3. Losses at the gene ends were 6 bases for V and 8 bases for J; bases not matched to a gene: 9. Germline V gene data show CDR1 as MDHEN and CDR2 as SYDVKM. CDR3: CASRKQGTGVGYTF. The DNA of the CDR3 is TGTGCCAGCAGAAAACAAGGGACAGGGGTCGGCTACACCTTC.

This clonotype was picked up a small number of times. The CDR3 here is CASSKTGAYEQYF. The CDR3 nucleotides read TGTGCCAGCAGTAAAACAGGGGCCTACGAGCAGTACTTC. The chain combines TRBV6-1 with TRBJ2-7, with 7 bases lining up with TRBD1. J gave up 2 bases and V 5 bases, and 3 bases lay outside the gene matches. The CDR3 has 13 residues. Germline lookup yields CDR1 MNHNS and CDR2 SASEGT.

This clonotype was detected a few times. The rearrangement joins TRBV13 to TRBJ2-7; D remains unclear. Germline V gene lookup returns CDR1 PRHDT and CDR2 FYEKMQ (reference sequence). The CDR3 length is 14 residues. The V gene lost 1 base and the J gene lost 0 bases, with 7 bases spanning the gap. CDR3 residues: CASSLARPSYEQYF. In nucleotides, the CDR3 is TGTGCCAGCAGCTTAGCACGGCCCTCCTACGAGCAGTACTTC.

This chain uses TRBV20-1 with TRBJ1-2; D may be TRBD1 (5 bases). The CDR3 consists of 16 residues. Trimming took off 1 base at V and 4 bases at J, with 19 bases between the two ends. CDR1 is DFQATT, CDR2 SNEGSKA, per germline (reference sequence). CDR3 DNA sequence: TGCAGTGCTAGAGTGCGGAGGACCCTAGGGGCCTATGGCTACACCTTC. Translation: CSARVRRTLGAYGYTF.

In regard to this clonotype: A much larger clonotype is one base distant, so this may be a read error. The V and J genes are TRBV6-9 and TRBJ2-7; D gene unclear. V was pared by 3 bases and J by 3 bases, with 15 bases between. The CDR3 covers 15 residues. Per the germline V gene, CDR1 is MNHGY and CDR2 is SVAAGI. The CDR3, as DNA: TGTGCCAGCAGTTACATATGGGAAGGAAACTACGAGCAGTACTTC. Translated, it gives CASSYIWEGNYEQYF.

This clonotype has at least ten counts. The chain carries TRBV3-1 and TRBJ2-7; D remains unclear. The CDR3 consists of 15 residues. CDR1 and CDR2 from the germline V gene are LGHDT and YNNKEL (reference sequence). The ends were cut back, 0 bases at V and 0 bases at J, with 9 bases in the middle. The CDR3 region has the DNA TGTGCCAGCAGCCAAGACCGGGCCTACTCCTACGAGCAGTACTTC. This gives the protein CASSQDRAYSYEQYF.

In regard to this clonotype: One end of the junction fails to match germline, which may point to a read error. The chain joins TRBV2 to TRBJ2-7; no firm D call. This CDR3 contains 16 residues. Germline values: CDR1 SNHLY, CDR2 FYNNEI. The CDR3 spells CASSQEPSWNSYEQYF. The CDR3 DNA is TGCGCCAGCAGCCAAGAGCCTAGTTGGAACTCCTACGAGCAGTACTTC.

The chain recombines TRBV29-1 with TRBJ1-2; D is undetermined. Germline-derived CDR1 and CDR2 are SQVTM and ANQGSEA. V was clipped by 3 bases and J by 5 bases, with 7 bases between them. The CDR3 totals 11 residues. This CDR3 is CSVDAGYGYTF. CDR3 bases: TGCAGCGTTGATGCGGGGTATGGCTACACCTTC.

The rearrangement links TRBV7-9 to TRBJ1-6; D not resolved. The germline gives CDR1 SEHNR, CDR2 FQNEAQ (reference sequence). V was cut by 5 bases and J by 4 bases, with 12 bases left in between. The CDR3 has 15 amino acids. The CDR3 DNA is TGTGCCAGCAGCCCCGCCCGGGGTTATAATTCACCCCTCCACTTT. Residues: CASSPARGYNSPLHF.

This clonotype was found many times. J is TRBJ2-2 and V is TRBV28, with unresolved D. The V gene's germline CDR1 is MDHEN and CDR2 SYDVKM. V was clipped by 6 bases and J by 1 base, with 18 bases between them. The CDR3 consists of 17 residues. The CDR3 here is CASSPAHRLGNTGELFF. The CDR3 nucleotides are TGTGCCAGCAGCCCAGCCCATAGACTCGGGAACACCGGGGAGCTGTTTTTT. The full variable domain, its missing parts supplied by reference TRBV28 and TRBJ2-2, is DVKVTQSSRYLVKRTGEKVFLECVQDMDHENMFWYRQDPGLGLRLIYFSYDVKMKEKGDIPEGYSVSREKKERFSLILESASTNQTSMYLCASSPAHRLGNTGELFFGEGSRLTVL.

The rearrangement joins TRBV10-1 to TRBJ2-1; either TRBD1 or TRBD2 may fit D (5 bases each). Trimming pared 11 bases from V and 3 bases from J, leaving 20 bases between. In germline, CDR1 is WNHNN, CDR2 SYGVQD (reference sequence). The CDR3 is 15 residues long. In DNA form, the CDR3 reads TGCGCCGGAATGGGACCACTGGGGTTCTACAATGAGCAGTTCTTC. Its translation is CAGMGPLGFYNEQFF.

This clonotype was seen at least ten times. The DNA for the CDR3 is TGTGCCAGCAGCCTACTAGCGGAAGGGTCCTACGAGCAGTACTTC. Residues: CASSLLAEGSYEQYF. V gene TRBV7-3 combines with J gene TRBJ2-7; 8 nucleotides match TRBD2. The V and J ends lost 5 bases and 1 base, in that order; junction bases with no gene match: 7. CDR3 length: 15 residues. Per the germline V gene, CDR1 is SGHTA and CDR2 is FQGTGA.

In this sample, this clonotype turned up a few times. The CDR3 protein is CASSQGPKTEAFF. The CDR3, as DNA: TGTGCCAGCTCCCAGGGACCGAAAACTGAAGCTTTCTTT. The J gene is TRBJ1-1, the V gene TRBV18; tentatively, D is TRBD1 (5 bases). V was trimmed by 6 bases and J by 5 bases, leaving 13 bases between them. Per the germline V gene, CDR1 is KGHSH and CDR2 is LQKENI. CDR3 length: 13 residues.

This clonotype was seen at least ten times. This chain joins TRBV28 and TRBJ2-7; tentative D call: TRBD2 (5 bases). Germline loops: CDR1 MDHEN, CDR2 SYDVKM. The CDR3 length is 14 residues. V gave up 5 bases and J gave up 7 bases, with 18 bases separating them. The CDR3 is CASSQASLRGEQYF. The CDR3 coding sequence is TGTGCCAGCAGTCAGGCTAGTCTACGGGGTGAGCAGTACTTC.

V gene TRBV29-1 combines with J gene TRBJ2-5; 7 positions match TRBD2. CDR1 SQVTM and CDR2 ANQGSEA come from the germline V gene. With 7 bases clipped from V and 5 bases from J, the junction kept 10 bases outside the gene matches. The CDR3 is 13 residues long. DNA for the CDR3: TGCAGCGCAAGAGGACTAGAGGGGGAGACCCAGTACTTC. Translation: CSARGLEGETQYF.

CDR3: CASSKTGGAMMNTEAFF. CDR3 sequence (DNA): TGTGCCAGCAGCAAGACAGGGGGGGCCATGATGAACACTGAAGCTTTCTTT. V gene TRBV28 combines with J gene TRBJ1-1, with 9 bases identical to TRBD1. Germline V gene sequence: CDR1 MDHEN, CDR2 SYDVKM. The junction had 11 bases not matched to a gene; V was cut back by 6 bases and J by 0 bases. The CDR3 spans 17 residues.

As regards this clonotype: Only one base separates this from a far larger clonotype, so it likely reflects a read error. This chain links TRBV6-1 with TRBJ1-4; 8 nucleotides agree with TRBD1. J lost 5 bases, V lost 1 base, and 3 bases had no gene match. Germline CDR1 reads MNHNS; CDR2 reads SASEGT. CDR3 size: 15 residues. The DNA of the CDR3 is TGTGCCAGCAGTGAAGTGACAGGGGCAAATGAAAAACTGTTTTTT. The encoded protein is CASSEVTGANEKLFF.

This clonotype was counted between two and nine times. V usage is TRBV11-2 and J usage is TRBJ2-7; D is possibly TRBD2 (6 bases). Trimming removed 5 bases from V and 6 bases from J, with 17 bases in between. The CDR3 sequence is 14 residues long. Per the germline V gene, CDR1 is SGHAT and CDR2 is FQNNGV. The CDR3 DNA sequence: TGTGCCAGCAGCCGTTTGGAGGGGAGACGCGAGCAGTACTTC. This codes for CASSRLEGRREQYF.

This clonotype was observed at least ten times. The V gene is TRBV11-2, the J gene TRBJ1-2, with TRBD1 as a possible D gene (5 bases). The germline V gene encodes CDR1 SGHAT and CDR2 FQNNGV. V shed 2 bases and J shed 8 bases, with 12 bases lying between them. The CDR3 loop spans 13 amino acids. The CDR3 reads CASSLFDRPGYTF. The CDR3 bases are TGTGCCAGCAGCTTATTCGACAGACCGGGCTACACCTTC.

CDR3 loop: CAIIAGPMNTEAFF. In DNA form, the CDR3 reads TGTGCCATCATCGCCGGACCGATGAACACTGAAGCTTTCTTT. The chain recombines TRBV10-3 with TRBJ1-1; D is undetermined. The CDR3 is 14 residues long. The V end was cut by 7 bases, the J end by 0 bases, with 12 bases between. Germline-derived CDR1 and CDR2 are ENHRY and SYGVKD.

Ten or more counts support this clonotype. The J gene is TRBJ1-5, the V gene TRBV6-1; D might be TRBD1 (5 bases). Germline CDR1 MNHNS, CDR2 SASEGT. The V end lost 5 bases, the J end lost 0 bases, and 17 bases lay between the germline ends. The CDR3 totals 17 residues. CDR3 region: CASSRQLTLNSNQPQHF. The CDR3 DNA follows: TGTGCCAGCAGTAGACAGTTGACGCTTAATAGCAATCAGCCCCAGCATTTT.